The present entry profiles one TCR beta chain with its context. This specimen comes from a study of blood T cell repertoires in COVID-19. In the study overall: Sources were T cells, B-cell-depleted T cells, or PBMCs; the material itself was cDNA or gDNA.

The protocol was immunoSEQ multiplex PCR, while the TCRdb copy is restricted to in-frame clones and leaves out a portion. The repertoire holds approximately 74,000 clones, about 86% seen once, with approximately 2% in the top ten. This CDR3 spans 15 amino acids. V was cut by 4 bases and J by 0 bases, with 12 bases left in between. Germline loops: CDR1 SGHTA, CDR2 FQGNSA. The chain is built from TRBV7-2 and TRBJ1-1; D unclear. Sequences were obtained from peripheral blood. The TCR originated in a woman older than 75 with active or convalescent COVID-19. This chain's CDR3 is CASSSIFPVNTEAFF. Written as DNA, the CDR3 is TGTGCCAGCAGCTCAATTTTCCCGGTGAACACTGAAGCTTTCTTT.